This T cell receptor beta chain was identified in a study of molecular identifiers for immune sequencing clone quantification. Many counts were recorded for this clonotype. Its antigen is not known. With listed TCR primers and previously described methods, bulk TCR libraries were prepared. MiXCR, applied by TCRdb to the PCR reads, yields one record per CDR3 protein. The table shows approximately 500,000 distinct CDR3 sequences, with around 25% occurring only once. This CDR3 has 13 residues. V was pared by 7 bases and J by 3 bases, with 10 bases between. Germline V gene sequence: CDR1 MDHEN, CDR2 SYDVKM. Study-level findings and limits: Identical TCR molecules can share a barcode, and this sharing could underestimate highly expanded clone sizes.

The chain links TRBV28 to TRBJ1-5, with D tentatively TRBD1 (5 bases). Sequenced sample: naive CD8+ T cells from blood, with Jurkat cell RNA spiked in. Subset in this sample: FACS-sorted CD8+CD4-CCR7+CD45RA+ naive T cells. The clonotype comes from a human donor in good health. Some libraries in this study had Jurkat cell RNA spiked in. CDR3 nucleotide sequence: TGTGCCAGCACGTCAGGGTTCAATCAGCCCCAGCATTTT. Amino acid sequence: CASTSGFNQPQHF.